Listed below are T cell receptor beta chains from one sample, sequenced in a study of PD-L1 blockade in urothelial cancer. The repertoire was sequenced with immunoSEQ multiplex PCR; TCRdb's copy has only in-frame clones and lacks some. The table records about 74,000 clones, roughly 90% of them present only once. This sample comprised PBMCs, obtained around atezolizumab (anti-PD-L1) treatment. Receptors originate from a man between 65 and 85 years old with urothelial cancer. Each CDR3 is given with its conserved first and last residue. The D gene is left open where the match is weak. Clone size, where shown, is once, few, many, or a class for clones that have expanded.

D: TRBD1
J: TRBJ1-3
size: -
V: TRBV28
DNA: TGTGCCAGCGAGACAGGGGGAAACACCATATATTTT
CDR3: CASETGGNTIYF

D: -
J: TRBJ1-1
size: -
V: TRBV10-3
DNA: TGTGCCATCGGGACTCCGGGAACTGAAGCTTTCTTT
CDR3: CAIGTPGTEAFF

D: TRBD2
J: TRBJ2-7
size: -
V: TRBV28
DNA: TGTGCCAGCAGTTCCCAGGCGGCCGGGAGGGCCAACGAGCAGTACTTC
CDR3: CASSSQAAGRANEQYF

D: TRBD2
J: TRBJ2-3
size: -
V: TRBV28
DNA: TGTGCCAGCAGTGGTAGCGGGCCCGGCACAGATACGCAGTATTTT
CDR3: CASSGSGPGTDTQYF

D: -
J: TRBJ2-2
size: -
V: TRBV10-3
DNA: TGTGCCATCAGTGAGTCTCGACAGGACACCGGGGAGCTGTTTTTT
CDR3: CAISESRQDTGELFF

D: -
J: TRBJ2-7
size: -
V: TRBV6-1
DNA: TGTGCCAGCAGTGAAGGAAACAGATACGAGCAGTACTTC
CDR3: CASSEGNRYEQYF

D: -
J: TRBJ1-2
size: -
V: TRBV30
DNA: TGTGCCTGGAGTGTAAAGGGGCATGGCTACACCTTC
CDR3: CAWSVKGHGYTF

D: TRBD1
J: TRBJ1-4
size: -
V: TRBV6-1
DNA: TGTGCCAGCTCCGGGACAGGGGTGGAAAAACTGTTTTTT
CDR3: CASSGTGVEKLFF

D: TRBD2
J: TRBJ2-3
size: -
V: TRBV7-6
DNA: TGTGCCAGCAGCATCACCGGGACTAGCTATGGGACAGATACGCAGTATTTT
CDR3: CASSITGTSYGTDTQYF

D: -
J: TRBJ2-3
size: -
V: TRBV28
DNA: TGTGCCAGCAGTAGAGGATGGCAGCGGTCCACAGATACGCAGTATTTT
CDR3: CASSRGWQRSTDTQYF

D: -
J: TRBJ1-1
size: -
V: TRBV7-8
DNA: TGTGCCAGCAGCTCACAAAAGGGGGTCCGACAGGCGCGTAGGGGGAACACTGAAGCTTTCTTT
CDR3: CASSSQKGVRQARRGNTEAFF

D: -
J: TRBJ2-2
size: -
V: TRBV27
DNA: TGTGCCAGCAGTTTAGACAGTTACACCGGGGAGCTGTTTTTT
CDR3: CASSLDSYTGELFF

D: -
J: TRBJ2-3
size: -
V: TRBV9
DNA: TGTGCCAGCAGCGTAGCCCCCAGGACTGGGATCACAGATACGCAGTATTTT
CDR3: CASSVAPRTGITDTQYF

D: TRBD2
J: TRBJ2-1
size: -
V: TRBV14
DNA: TGTGCCAGCAGCCACCCAGCGGGATCGGCCAATGAGCAGTTCTTC
CDR3: CASSHPAGSANEQFF

D: TRBD2
J: TRBJ2-3
size: -
V: TRBV7-8
DNA: TGTGCCAGCAGCTGGACTAGCGGGGATACGCAGTATTTT
CDR3: CASSWTSGDTQYF

D: -
J: TRBJ2-1
size: few
V: TRBV7-2
DNA: TGTGCCAGCAGCTTAGAAGACTCGCCTAACAATGAGCAGTTCTTC
CDR3: CASSLEDSPNNEQFF

D: -
J: TRBJ2-1
size: -
V: TRBV30
DNA: TGTGTGGACTTCCACGGCTCGTTCTTC
CDR3: CVDFHGSFF

D: -
J: TRBJ2-1
size: -
V: TRBV5-1
DNA: TGCGCCAGCAGCCCCAGGGCTTCCTACAATGAGCAGTTCTTC
CDR3: CASSPRASYNEQFF

D: TRBD2
J: TRBJ2-1
size: -
V: TRBV4-1
DNA: TGCGCCAGCAGCCAAGCGGAGCGGGGGATCTACAATGAGCAGTTCTTC
CDR3: CASSQAERGIYNEQFF

D: -
J: TRBJ2-1
size: -
V: TRBV6-1
DNA: TGTGCCAGCAGTGAAAGAGGCAGGGGAAGGTCGCAGTTCTTC
CDR3: CASSERGRGRSQFF

D: TRBD1
J: TRBJ1-4
size: -
V: TRBV5-6
DNA: TGTGCCAGCAGCTTGGGCACAAGGGACAGGGGGCATCCTAATGAAAAACTGTTTTTT
CDR3: CASSLGTRDRGHPNEKLFF

D: -
J: TRBJ2-5
size: once
V: TRBV27
DNA: TGTGCCAGCAGTTCCCTGACCCGACAGAAAGAGACCCAGTACTTC
CDR3: CASSSLTRQKETQYF

D: TRBD2
J: TRBJ2-3
size: -
V: TRBV28
DNA: TGTGCCAGCAGTTTCCTCGCTAGCGGGAGGGCCCCTAGCACAGATACGCAGTATTTT
CDR3: CASSFLASGRAPSTDTQYF

D: TRBD1
J: TRBJ2-3
size: -
V: TRBV28
DNA: TGTGCCAGCAGTTCCCCCATACAGGGGGCGGCAGATACGCAGTATTTT
CDR3: CASSSPIQGAADTQYF

D: -
J: TRBJ2-2
size: -
V: TRBV27
DNA: TGTGCCAGCAGTCCAAGACAGCCGACCGGGGAGCTGTTTTTT
CDR3: CASSPRQPTGELFF

D: TRBD2
J: TRBJ2-3
size: -
V: TRBV7-3
DNA: TGTGCCAGCAGCGGGGCGGGAGGGGGCACAGATACGCAGTATTTT
CDR3: CASSGAGGGTDTQYF

D: TRBD2
J: TRBJ2-1
size: -
V: TRBV6-6
DNA: TGTGCCAGCAGTTACGGGACTAGCGCAATAAATGAGCAGTTCTTC
CDR3: CASSYGTSAINEQFF

D: TRBD2
J: TRBJ2-2
size: -
V: TRBV7-9
DNA: TGTGCCAGCAGCCGTTCGGGGGGAGTTGACACCGGGGAGCTGTTTTTT
CDR3: CASSRSGGVDTGELFF

D: -
J: TRBJ2-5
size: -
V: TRBV29-1
DNA: TGCAGCGTCTGGGACTTTCAAGAGACCCAGTACTTC
CDR3: CSVWDFQETQYF

D: TRBD2
J: TRBJ2-7
size: -
V: TRBV2
DNA: TGTGCCAGCAGACTAGCGGGGTCCCACGAGCAGTACTTC
CDR3: CASRLAGSHEQYF

D: -
J: TRBJ1-4
size: -
V: TRBV6-1
DNA: TGTGCCAGCAGCGAACCTCGAGACATCAGGTTTGAAAAACTGTTTTTT
CDR3: CASSEPRDIRFEKLFF

D: -
J: TRBJ2-1
size: -
V: TRBV28
DNA: TGTGCCAGCAACGCCCTAGCCGGTGAGCAGTTCTTC
CDR3: CASNALAGEQFF

D: TRBD2
J: TRBJ2-2
size: -
V: TRBV5-1
DNA: TGCGCCAGCAGCGTTGGGACTAGCGGGATAACCGGGGAGCTGTTTTTT
CDR3: CASSVGTSGITGELFF

D: -
J: TRBJ2-3
size: once
V: TRBV21-1
DNA: TGTGCCAGCAGCAAAGAACGGGCCGCGGGCCGGGGTACGCAGTATTTT
CDR3: CASSKERAAGRGTQYF

D: -
J: TRBJ2-3
size: -
V: TRBV2
DNA: TGTGCCAGCAAGAAAGGGGAACCAACAGATACGCAGTATTTT
CDR3: CASKKGEPTDTQYF

D: -
J: TRBJ2-6
size: -
V: TRBV2
DNA: TGTGCCAGCAGTGCGGACAGACTCGGGGCCAACGTCCTGACTTTC
CDR3: CASSADRLGANVLTF

D: -
J: TRBJ2-5
size: -
V: TRBV2
DNA: TGTGCCAGCGGGGAAGTGGCGGCCTTAAAAGAGACCCAGTACTTC
CDR3: CASGEVAALKETQYF